This T cell receptor beta chain comes out of a study of cytomegalovirus exposure and HLA in healthy donors. Findings and limits, study-wide: The likely origin of a cluster of highly shared sequence variants was a sequencing artifact.

PCR was performed using 60 Vbeta and 13 Jbeta primers. Assay: immunoSEQ multiplex PCR; the TCRdb copy retains only in-frame clones and omits some. The sample shows approximately 69,000 clones, approximately 74% of them seen only once. The trim removed 6 bases at V and 3 bases at J, leaving 4 bases unmatched. This CDR3 is built from 16 residues. Looked up from germline, CDR1 is MDHEN and CDR2 is SYDVKM. As regards this clone: The antigen remains unidentified.

The sample taken for sequencing was PBMCs. This TCR was sampled from a woman in her twenties or thirties in good health and CMV-seropositive. The chain is built from TRBV28 and TRBJ2-6, with 11 bases matching TRBD2. Here the CDR3 reads CASRYLAGGGANVLTF. The CDR3 DNA is TGTGCCAGCAGGTATCTAGCGGGAGGTGGGGCCAACGTCCTGACTTTC.